Included here is one T cell receptor beta chain sequence, with context. Then a second PCR, running roughly 6 to 11 cycles, was carried out with a sample-barcoded 5' primer and a J-beta primer mix. TCRdb redid the calling of the 5' RACE reads with MiXCR, one entry per CDR3 protein. Of about 1.7 million distinct CDR3 sequences listed, about 30% were seen once; the top ten hold 7.7%. For every donor, a draw yielded 9.5 to 10 milliliters of peripheral blood. This sample is drawn from a study of blood T cells in healthy people across ages. Sequenced: blood. This clonotype was obtained from a woman aged 25 to 39 in good health.

The CDR3 region has the DNA TGTGCTAGTGGTACTCCCCAGGCGGGGCCGAACAATGAGCAGTACTTC. The encoded protein is CASGTPQAGPNNEQYF. The J gene is TRBJ2-7, the V gene TRBV12-5; D possibly corresponds to TRBD2 (6 bases). This CDR3 is built from 16 residues. Trimming removed 5 bases from V and 7 bases from J, with 24 bases in between. CDR1 is LGHNT, CDR2 FRNRAP, per germline.